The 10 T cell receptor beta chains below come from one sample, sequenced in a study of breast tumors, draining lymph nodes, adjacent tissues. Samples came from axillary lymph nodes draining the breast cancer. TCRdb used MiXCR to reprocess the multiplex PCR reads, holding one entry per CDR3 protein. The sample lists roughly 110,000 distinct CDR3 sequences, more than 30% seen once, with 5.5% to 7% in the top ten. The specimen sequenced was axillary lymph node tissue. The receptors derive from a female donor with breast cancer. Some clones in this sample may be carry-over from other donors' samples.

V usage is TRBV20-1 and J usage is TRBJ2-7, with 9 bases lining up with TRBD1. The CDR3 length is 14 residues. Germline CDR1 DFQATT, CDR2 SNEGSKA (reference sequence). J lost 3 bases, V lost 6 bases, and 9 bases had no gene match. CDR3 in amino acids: CSATPGQGYYEQYF. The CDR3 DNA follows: TGCAGTGCAACTCCGGGACAGGGCTACTACGAGCAGTACTTC.

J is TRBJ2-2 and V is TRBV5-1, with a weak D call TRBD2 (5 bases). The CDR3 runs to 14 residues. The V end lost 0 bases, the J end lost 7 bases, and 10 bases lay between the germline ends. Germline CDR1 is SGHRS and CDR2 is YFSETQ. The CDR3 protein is CASSLDRGGGELFF. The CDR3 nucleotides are TGCGCCAGCAGCTTGGACAGAGGAGGCGGGGAGCTGTTTTTT.

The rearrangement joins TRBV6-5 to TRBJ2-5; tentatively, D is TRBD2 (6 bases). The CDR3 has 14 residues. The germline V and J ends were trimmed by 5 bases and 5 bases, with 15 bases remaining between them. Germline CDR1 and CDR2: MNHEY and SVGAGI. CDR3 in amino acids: CASSRDSFRETQYF. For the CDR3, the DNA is TGTGCCAGCAGTCGGGACTCCTTTCGGGAGACCCAGTACTTC.

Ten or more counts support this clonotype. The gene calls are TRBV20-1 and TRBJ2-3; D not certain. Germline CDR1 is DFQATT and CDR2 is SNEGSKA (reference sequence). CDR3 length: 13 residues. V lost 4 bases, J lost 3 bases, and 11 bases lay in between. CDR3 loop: CSAKGTLTDTQYF. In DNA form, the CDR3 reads TGCAGTGCTAAGGGAACTTTGACAGATACGCAGTATTTT.

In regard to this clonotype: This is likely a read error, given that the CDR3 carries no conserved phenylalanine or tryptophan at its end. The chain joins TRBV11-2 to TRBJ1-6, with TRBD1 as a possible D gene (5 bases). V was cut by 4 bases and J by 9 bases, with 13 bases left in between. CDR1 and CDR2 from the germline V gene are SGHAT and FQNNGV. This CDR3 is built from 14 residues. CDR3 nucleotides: TGTGCCAGCAGCTCCCCCGGGACGACTTCACCCCTCCACTCT. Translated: CASSSPGTTSPLHS.

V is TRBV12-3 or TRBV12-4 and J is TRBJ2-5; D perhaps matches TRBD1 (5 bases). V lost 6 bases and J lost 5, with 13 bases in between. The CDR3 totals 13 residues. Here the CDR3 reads CASSLFKGETQYF. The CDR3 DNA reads TGTGCCAGCAGCCTCTTCAAGGGGGAGACCCAGTACTTC.

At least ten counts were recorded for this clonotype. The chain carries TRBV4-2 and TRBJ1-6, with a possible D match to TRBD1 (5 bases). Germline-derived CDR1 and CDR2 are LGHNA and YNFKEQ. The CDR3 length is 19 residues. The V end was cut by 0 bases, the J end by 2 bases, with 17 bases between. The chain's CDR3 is CASSQEKTRRGTYNSPLHF. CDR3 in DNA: TGTGCCAGCAGCCAAGAGAAAACTCGCCGGGGGACCTATAATTCACCCCTCCACTTT.

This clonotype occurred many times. The CDR3 protein is CASSLASGQRVNYGYTF. The CDR3 region has the DNA TGCGCCAGCAGCTTGGCCTCCGGACAGCGTGTTAACTATGGCTACACCTTC. The gene calls are TRBV5-1 and TRBJ1-2; tentative D call: TRBD1 (6 bases). The ends were cut back, 0 bases at V and 1 base at J, with 16 bases in the middle. There are 17 residues in the CDR3. The germline CDR1 and CDR2 sequences are SGHRS and YFSETQ.

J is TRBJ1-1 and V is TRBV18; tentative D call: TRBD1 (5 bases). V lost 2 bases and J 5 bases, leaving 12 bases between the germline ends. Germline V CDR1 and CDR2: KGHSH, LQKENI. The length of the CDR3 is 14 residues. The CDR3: CASSPSRASTEAFF. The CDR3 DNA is TGTGCCAGCTCACCATCCAGGGCTTCAACTGAAGCTTTCTTT.

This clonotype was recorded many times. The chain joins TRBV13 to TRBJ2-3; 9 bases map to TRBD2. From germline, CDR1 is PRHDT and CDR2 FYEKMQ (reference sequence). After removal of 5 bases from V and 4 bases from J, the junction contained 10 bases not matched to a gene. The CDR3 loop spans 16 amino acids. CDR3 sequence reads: CASSPRRLAVADTQYF. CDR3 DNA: TGTGCCAGCAGCCCCCGCAGACTAGCGGTGGCAGATACGCAGTATTTT.